Following are 6 T cell receptor beta chains from one sample sequenced in a study of blood T cell repertoires in COVID-19. TCRdb's table, derived via immunoSEQ multiplex PCR, lists solely in-frame clones and lacks some. The sample records hundreds of thousands of clones, approximately 85% being singletons. Sequenced sample: peripheral blood. The receptors come from a man between 35 and 55 years old with acute or convalescent COVID-19.

This clone was observed a few times. The rearrangement links TRBV19 to TRBJ1-5, with TRBD1 matching 8 bases. Looked up from germline, CDR1 is LNHDA and CDR2 is SQIVND (reference sequence). The junction had 7 bases not matched to a gene; V was cut back by 3 bases and J by 6 bases. The CDR3 is 15 amino acids. The CDR3 here is CASSIDRGDGQPQHF. The CDR3, as DNA: TGTGCCAGTAGTATCGACAGGGGAGACGGTCAGCCCCAGCATTTT.

The chain recombines TRBV10-2 with TRBJ2-5, with 12 bases matching TRBD2. Trimming at V came to 4 bases and at J to 3 bases, leaving 12 bases not matched to a gene. Germline V gene data show CDR1 as WSHSY and CDR2 as SAAADI. The CDR3 totals 18 residues. The CDR3 loop reads CASSGVRPLAGGKETQYF. The CDR3 DNA sequence: TGCGCCAGCAGTGGGGTACGTCCTCTAGCGGGGGGGAAAGAGACCCAGTACTTC.

This clone was recorded once. The chain employs TRBV3-1 (or the pseudogene TRBV3-2) and TRBJ2-1; 10 bases match TRBD2. The CDR3 runs to 15 residues. In germline, CDR1 is LGHDT, CDR2 YNNKEL (reference sequence). The V segment lost 2 bases and the J segment 6 bases; nucleotides outside the gene matches: 4. The CDR3 DNA reads as TGTGCCAGCAGCCAATATCTAGCGGGAGCCAATGAGCAGTTCTTC. Encoded protein: CASSQYLAGANEQFF.

The chain recombines TRBV5-1 with TRBJ2-7, with D tentatively TRBD1 (5 bases). Germline V gene data show CDR1 as SGHRS and CDR2 as YFSETQ. V lost 0 bases to trimming and J lost 2 bases, with 12 bases between them. This CDR3 is 15 amino acids long. The CDR3 spells CASSLALQVPYEQYF. CDR3 nucleotide sequence: TGCGCCAGCAGCTTGGCCTTACAGGTACCCTACGAGCAGTACTTC.

The chain couples TRBV29-1 to TRBJ1-1, with D possibly TRBD1 on 5 matching bases. This CDR3 has 12 amino acids. Trimming stripped 3 bases from V and 7 bases from J, with 12 bases between. Germline values: CDR1 SQVTM, CDR2 ANQGSEA. CDR3 sequence: CSVEGPGIEAFF. The DNA of the CDR3 is TGCAGCGTTGAGGGGCCAGGGATTGAAGCTTTCTTT. Based on the CDR3 plus reference TRBV29-1 and TRBJ1-1, the full variable domain is SAVISQKPSRDICQRGTSLTIQCQVDSQVTMMFWYRQQPGQSLTLIATANQGSEATYESGFVIDKFPISRPNLTFSTLTVSNMSPEDSSIYLCSVEGPGIEAFFGQGTRLTVV.

This rearrangement joins TRBV20-1 to TRBJ2-1, with D possibly being TRBD1 (6 bases). The V and J ends lost 6 bases and 6 bases respectively, with 9 bases between them. CDR1 and CDR2 (germline): DFQATT, SNEGSKA (reference sequence). CDR3 length: 11 residues. CDR3 sequence (DNA): TGCAGTGCCCGAGGGGGCAATGAGCAGTTCTTC. Translated, it gives CSARGGNEQFF.